The 7 T cell receptor beta chains reported below all come from one sample, sequenced in a study of cytomegalovirus exposure and HLA in healthy donors. The PCR used 60 Vbeta and 13 Jbeta primers. This table comes from immunoSEQ multiplex PCR, and its TCRdb copy is limited to in-frame clones, with some not included. The sample has more than 95,000 clones; nearly 80% are singletons. Sequenced material: PBMCs. These receptors originate from a woman aged 35 to 49 in good health and CMV-seronegative.

CDR3 in amino acids: CASSWTDYEQYF. CDR3 in DNA: TGTGCCAGCAGCTGGACAGATTACGAGCAGTACTTC. The J gene is TRBJ2-7, the V gene TRBV5-5; a possible D gene is TRBD1 (6 bases). V was cut by 3 bases and J by 4 bases, with 8 bases left in between. The CDR3 is made up of 12 amino acids. Germline CDR1 is SGHKS and CDR2 is YYEKEE (reference sequence).

The chain joins TRBV10-1 to TRBJ1-2; tentatively, D is TRBD1 (5 bases). This CDR3 contains 13 residues. CDR1 is WNHNN, CDR2 SYGVQD, per germline (reference sequence). V was clipped by 5 bases and J by 2 bases, with 9 bases between them. CDR3 region: CASSLDSNYGYTF. Here the CDR3 DNA reads TGCGCCAGCAGTCTAGACAGCAACTATGGCTACACCTTC.

In the case of this clone: An end of the junction differs from the germline gene, which may be a read error. V usage is TRBV18 and J usage is TRBJ2-6; maybe TRBD1 (5 bases). The CDR3 sequence is 14 residues long. The germline V gene encodes CDR1 KGHSH and CDR2 LQKENI. The CDR3 bases are TGTGCCAGCTCACCACTCTCTGGGGCCAACGGCCTGACTTTC. Translation: CASSPLSGANGLTF.

V is TRBV28 and J is TRBJ2-2; TRBD1 might be the D (5 bases). V was trimmed by 2 bases and J by 7 bases, leaving 11 bases between them. Germline assignment: CDR1 MDHEN and CDR2 SYDVKM. The CDR3 has 14 residues. CDR3 in amino acids: CASSLQGTVGELFF. CDR3 DNA sequence: TGTGCCAGCAGTTTACAGGGTACTGTCGGGGAGCTGTTTTTT.

Points on this clone: At one boundary the junction diverges from the germline segment, which might be a read error. The V call is TRBV29-1, the J call TRBJ1-5, with D possibly being TRBD1 (6 bases). CDR1 is SQVTM and CDR2 is ANQGSEA in the germline V gene. The CDR3 totals 13 residues. The CDR3 region has the DNA TGCAGCGTCGAAGGGGACAACAATCAGCCCCAGCATTTT. Protein product: CSVEGDNNQPQHF.

This clone occurred a few times. The chain couples TRBV5-4 to TRBJ1-2, with TRBD1 identical over 8 bases. CDR3 length: 14 residues. Germline V CDR1 and CDR2: SGHNT, YYREEE (reference sequence). After removal of 2 bases from V and 1 base from J, the junction contained 1 base not matched to a gene. DNA for the CDR3: TGTGCCAGCAGCTTTACAGGGGGTAACTATGGCTACACCTTC. As protein: CASSFTGGNYGYTF.

The chain couples TRBV7-2 to TRBJ2-1; 9 bases fit TRBD2. The CDR3 covers 16 residues. Trimming cost V 5 bases and J 0 bases; bases outside gene matches: 5. Germline CDR1 reads SGHTA; CDR2 reads FQGNSA. The CDR3 nucleotides read TGTGCCAGCAGCCCTAGCGGGGAGAGCTCCTACAATGAGCAGTTCTTC. Its translation: CASSPSGESSYNEQFF.